These T cell receptor beta chains were read from a single sample in a study of blood T cells in healthy people across ages. TCRdb redid the calling of the 5' RACE reads with MiXCR, one entry per CDR3 protein. The sample lists about 1.8 million distinct CDR3 sequences; 49% were seen once. The sequencing sample was made of blood. The receptors originated from a woman aged 40-49 years in good health. The conserved cysteine and the conserved F or W are not part of the CDR3 here.

TRBV27 ASSLYPGEGQY
TRBV11-2 ASNLAQGLAGNYEQY
TRBV5-5 ASSRPTGSTEETQY
TRBV7-8 ASSLADTSSYNEQF
TRBV6-5 ASSWHSGGGTDTQY
TRBV7-9 ASSLRGNSYEQY
TRBV15 ATRVAQGGYSNQPQH
TRBV6-2/TRBV6-3 ASSYSTSGVYEQY
TRBV25-1 ASSVYTDTQY
TRBV18 ASRGSGPYNEQF
TRBV7-9 ASSSGTGPTNEKLF
TRBV15 ATSSRGARGSHQPQH
TRBV28 ASSLGSRRGQQKETQY
TRBV20-1 SARDSGQWYYGYT
TRBV29-1 SVVAWGTSGNERF
TRBV20-1 SATDRGYEQY
TRBV7-2 ASSFRARSEAF
TRBV4-2 ASSQEPGLPYEQY
TRBV7-9 ASSPRGAGIQY
TRBV7-9 ASSLESTTYEQY
TRBV15 ATSRGTADHTGELF
TRBV9 ASSVGLERGYNEQY
TRBV7-2 ASSFRGAGEESPQH
TRBV7-3 ASSLNGGNIQY
TRBV9 ASSVARQGGLPKEQY
TRBV7-6 ASSLEPLAAQY
TRBV12-3/TRBV12-4 ASSLGGQVNQPQH
TRBV6-8 ARNKGTANTGELF
TRBV27 ASRLQGSYEAF
TRBV7-9 ASSQRLAGTYNEQF
TRBV7-2 ASSSGSTPYEQY
TRBV29-1 SVEDPYLDNEQF
TRBV15 ATSRDLETGVNQPQH
TRBV10-3 AAGPNQPQH
TRBV6-2/TRBV6-3 ASSYSLRSEQY
TRBV28 ASNWATENGYT
TRBV20-1 SASLRGQGSQETQY
TRBV28 ASSRVAGGNNEQF
TRBV12-3/TRBV12-4 ASSATSGPSYEQY
TRBV3-1 ASRLGQYGCT
TRBV28 ASSRKGLGAETQY
TRBV28 ASSVVTGFGYT
TRBV28 ASGTSGGARETQY
TRBV4-3 ASSQSEYTGELF
TRBV2 ALDRSNYGYT
TRBV6-2/TRBV6-3 ASRNGRTSGGAPHEQF
TRBV6-5 ATQRGQASDTQY
TRBV6-2/TRBV6-3 ASSSPTSPERGSYEQY
TRBV15 ATSRDRGGDRF
TRBV2 ASSAQQGTSDNEQF
TRBV20-1 SARDLGGSYEQY
TRBV7-2 ASSANGAGAGDTQY
TRBV5-1 ASSFTGAHEQY
TRBV7-2 ASSLAIAGGTDTQY
TRBV29-1 SVVVQASFYGYT
TRBV29-1 SVGGAGAYLEQY
TRBV29-1 SVVPGTPQNTEAF
TRBV9 ASSTRGGGFEETQY
TRBV28 ASSLPDSKETQY
TRBV7-9 ASSPDSDEQF